This T cell receptor beta chain is drawn from a study of response to subunit inactivated influenza vaccine. TCRdb processed the RT-PCR reads anew with MiXCR; each CDR3 protein has one entry. The data show around 520,000 distinct CDR3 sequences, about 10% seen once. This clonotype was seen a few times. This CDR3 comprises 16 residues. Trimming removed 7 bases from V and 6 bases from J; junction bases left unmatched: 16. Germline lookup yields CDR1 MNHEY and CDR2 SVGEGT. This receptor was taken from a man aged 50 to 60 who received an inactivated influenza vaccine. This sample comprised PBMCs from blood, obtained on the day of vaccination. The chain has TRBV6-2 or TRBV6-3 and TRBJ2-3; 7 bases are shared with TRBD2. DNA for the CDR3: TGTGCCAGCACCAAGTCGGGCCTAGCGGTGTGGGATACGCAGTATTTT. Amino acids: CASTKSGLAVWDTQYF.